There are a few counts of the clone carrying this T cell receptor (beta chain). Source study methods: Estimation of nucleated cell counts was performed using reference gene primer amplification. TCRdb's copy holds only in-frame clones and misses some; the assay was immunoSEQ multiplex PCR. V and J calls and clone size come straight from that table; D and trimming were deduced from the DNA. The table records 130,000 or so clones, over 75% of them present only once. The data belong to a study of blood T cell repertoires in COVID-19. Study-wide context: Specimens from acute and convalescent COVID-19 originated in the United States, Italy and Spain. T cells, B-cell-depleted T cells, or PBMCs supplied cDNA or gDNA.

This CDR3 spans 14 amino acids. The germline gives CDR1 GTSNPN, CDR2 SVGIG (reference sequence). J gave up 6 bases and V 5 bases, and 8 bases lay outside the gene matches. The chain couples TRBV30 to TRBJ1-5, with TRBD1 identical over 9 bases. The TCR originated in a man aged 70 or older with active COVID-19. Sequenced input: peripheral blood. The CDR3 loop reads CAWATGGGGQPQHF. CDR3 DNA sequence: TGTGCCTGGGCGACAGGGGGAGGGGGTCAGCCCCAGCATTTT.